Following are 28 T cell receptor beta chains from one sample sequenced in a study of naive and memory T cell subsets. Both TRBC1 and TRBC2 were covered by a beta constant-region primer of two equimolar oligonucleotides. MiXCR, applied by TCRdb to the UMI-ligation and nested PCR reads, yields one record per CDR3 protein. The table records 130,000 to 150,000 distinct CDR3 sequences, 15% to 20% of them present only once. Sequencing used naive CD4+ T cells from blood. These receptors were collected from a human donor in good health.

The CDR3 here is CASSQADRPNYGYTF. CDR3 DNA: TGCGCCAGCAGCCAAGCGGACAGACCTAACTATGGCTACACCTTC. The gene calls are TRBV4-3 and TRBJ1-2; D might be TRBD1 (6 bases). CDR1 and CDR2 from the germline V gene are LGHNA and YSLEER. V lost 1 base and J lost 0, with 9 bases in between. The CDR3 runs to 15 residues.

The rearrangement joins TRBV7-2 to TRBJ2-4; the D gene could be TRBD1 or TRBD2 (5 bases each). The ends were cut back, 4 bases at V and 0 bases at J, with 10 bases in the middle. The CDR3 consists of 15 residues. From germline, CDR1 is SGHTA and CDR2 FQGNSA. CDR3 nucleotides: TGTGCCAGCAGCTCGGGGACGGGAGCCAAAAACATTCAGTACTTC. Amino acid sequence: CASSSGTGAKNIQYF. Looking up the rest from reference TRBV7-2 and TRBJ2-4 gives the full variable domain: GAGVSQSPSNKVTEKGKDVELRCDPISGHTALYWYRQSLGQGLEFLIYFQGNSAPDKSGLPSDRFSAERTGGSVSTLTIQRTQQEDSAVYLCASSSGTGAKNIQYFGAGTRLSVL.

This clonotype was recorded a few times. CDR3 DNA: TGTGCCAGCAGTTTTCCGGGGGATCAGCCCCAGCATTTT. It codes for CASSFPGDQPQHF. This chain links TRBV6-2 or TRBV6-3 with TRBJ1-5, with a weak D call TRBD1 (5 bases). V lost 4 bases to trimming and J lost 5 bases, with 9 bases between them. Germline values: CDR1 MNHEY, CDR2 SVGEGT. This CDR3 comprises 13 residues.

The chain employs TRBV7-2 and TRBJ2-1; D unresolved. This CDR3 comprises 14 residues. The V gene's germline CDR1 is SGHTA and CDR2 FQGNSA. Trimming removed 0 bases from V and 6 bases from J, with 9 bases in between. CDR3 protein: CASSLAFGRNEQFF. CDR3 sequence (DNA): TGTGCCAGCAGCTTAGCATTTGGGCGCAATGAGCAGTTCTTC.

The chain couples TRBV2 to TRBJ2-1; D possibly uses TRBD1 or TRBD2 (5 bases each). Trimming cost V 6 bases and J 8 bases, with 17 bases left between them. Germline V lookup: CDR1 SNHLY, CDR2 FYNNEI. The length of the CDR3 is 14 residues. DNA for the CDR3: TGTGCCAGCAGAGGGGACCTTCCTTTTGATGAGCAGTTCTTC. Translating gives CASRGDLPFDEQFF.

The rearrangement joins TRBV28 to TRBJ2-7; D could derive from TRBD1 or TRBD2 (5 bases each). Germline V gene data show CDR1 as MDHEN and CDR2 as SYDVKM. CDR3 length: 15 residues. V was trimmed by 5 bases and J by 0 bases, leaving 14 bases between them. This CDR3 is CASSQAGTVSYEQYF. The CDR3, as DNA: TGTGCCAGCAGTCAGGCCGGGACCGTCTCCTACGAGCAGTACTTC. The whole variable domain, filled in from reference TRBV28 and TRBJ2-7, reads DVKVTQSSRYLVKRTGEKVFLECVQDMDHENMFWYRQDPGLGLRLIYFSYDVKMKEKGDIPEGYSVSREKKERFSLILESASTNQTSMYLCASSQAGTVSYEQYFGPGTRLTVT.

This clonotype was observed a handful of times. This chain uses TRBV28 with TRBJ2-7; 10 bases agree with TRBD1. The CDR3 has 15 residues. V was pared by 6 bases and J by 3 bases, with 8 bases of the junction left unmatched. Germline V gene sequence: CDR1 MDHEN, CDR2 SYDVKM. This CDR3 is CASRSGTGADYEQYF. The CDR3 bases are TGTGCCAGCAGATCCGGGACAGGGGCGGACTACGAGCAGTACTTC.

The V and J genes are TRBV4-3 and TRBJ2-3, with 8 bases aligning to TRBD2. Germline-derived CDR1 and CDR2 are LGHNA and YSLEER. This CDR3 is built from 17 residues. The V gene end was trimmed by 0 bases and the J gene end by 3 bases; junction bases not matched to a gene: 8. The CDR3 coding sequence is TGCGCCAGCAGCCAAGATCGGAGCGGGAGTGTTACAGATACGCAGTATTTT. Protein product: CASSQDRSGSVTDTQYF.

J is TRBJ2-1 and V is TRBV5-1; TRBD1 is a possible D gene (6 bases). The CDR3 is 16 residues long. The V end was cut by 4 bases, the J end by 4 bases, with 18 bases between. Germline-derived CDR1 and CDR2 are SGHRS and YFSETQ. The CDR3 DNA sequence: TGCGCCAGCAGCAGCCTAGGGCAGGGGCTTTACAATGAGCAGTTCTTC. It encodes CASSSLGQGLYNEQFF.

Only a few counts were recorded for this clonotype. V and J are TRBV20-1 and TRBJ2-3, with D tentatively TRBD2 (6 bases). The germline V gene has CDR1 DFQATT and CDR2 SNEGSKA (reference sequence). This CDR3 has 15 residues. V lost 0 bases and J lost 4, with 14 bases in between. Here the CDR3 reads CSARDPSAAADTQYF. Here the CDR3 DNA reads TGCAGTGCTAGAGATCCTAGCGCCGCCGCAGATACGCAGTATTTT.

The chain has TRBV7-8 and TRBJ2-4; D is ambiguous. The CDR3 extends over 16 amino acids. Germline CDR1 SGHVS, CDR2 FQNEAQ. Trimming left V 1 base short and J 0 bases short, with 10 bases between. CDR3 in amino acids: CASSLDSSLAKNIQYF. As DNA, the CDR3 is TGTGCCAGCAGCTTAGATTCGTCGCTAGCCAAAAACATTCAGTACTTC.

This clonotype showed up just a few times. V and J are TRBV3-1 and TRBJ2-3, with a weak D call TRBD2 (6 bases). V lost 8 bases and J lost 1, with 7 bases in between. This CDR3 has 12 residues. Germline values: CDR1 LGHDT, CDR2 YNNKEL (reference sequence). The CDR3 DNA is TGTGCCAGCGGCGGGGGCACAGATACGCAGTATTTT. Its protein product is CASGGGTDTQYF.

This chain links TRBV6-6 with TRBJ1-3; perhaps TRBD1 as D (6 bases). The V and J ends lost 4 bases and 0 bases respectively, with 10 bases between them. Germline CDR1 is MNHNY and CDR2 is SVGAGI (reference sequence). This CDR3 spans 15 amino acids. DNA for the CDR3: TGTGCCAGCAGTTTACAGGGTAGCTCTGGAAACACCATATATTTT. Translating it yields CASSLQGSSGNTIYF.

There are a few counts of this clonotype. The V call is TRBV7-8, the J call TRBJ2-1; D is uncertain. Germline CDR1 reads SGHVS; CDR2 reads FQNEAQ. This CDR3 contains 11 residues. Deletions cut 2 bases from V and 8 bases from J, with 4 bases between. In nucleotides, the CDR3 is TGTGCCAGCAGCTTATTCTATGAGCAGTTCTTC. Translating it yields CASSLFYEQFF. The full variable domain, rest sourced from reference TRBV7-8 and TRBJ2-1, is GAGVSQSPRYKVAKRGQDVALRCDPISGHVSLFWYQQALGQGPEFLTYFQNEAQLDKSGLPSDRFFAERPEGSVSTLKIQRTQQEDSAVYLCASSLFYEQFFGPGTRLTVL.

The V and J genes are TRBV5-1 and TRBJ2-2; D is ambiguous. Per germline, CDR1 SGHRS and CDR2 YFSETQ. The V gene lost 3 bases and the J gene lost 7 bases, with 19 bases spanning the gap. CDR3 length: 16 amino acids. CDR3 DNA sequence: TGCGCCAGCAGCTCCGGGTCGACCGCTTACCACGGGGAGCTGTTTTTT. Its translation is CASSSGSTAYHGELFF.

The chain couples TRBV28 to TRBJ1-1; D not resolved. Germline values: CDR1 MDHEN, CDR2 SYDVKM. The V end lost 5 bases, the J end lost 3 bases, and 13 bases lay between the germline ends. This CDR3 comprises 14 residues. DNA for the CDR3: TGTGCCAGCAGTCGCCCCACCCGGGACACTGAAGCTTTCTTT. Translated: CASSRPTRDTEAFF.

The genes are TRBV29-1 and TRBJ1-3; D is ambiguous. The CDR3 has 14 amino acids. Germline CDR1 is SQVTM and CDR2 is ANQGSEA. The ends were cut back, 4 bases at V and 0 bases at J, with 10 bases in the middle. The CDR3 is CSVGGHNSGNTIYF. CDR3 DNA: TGCAGCGTTGGAGGGCACAACTCTGGAAACACCATATATTTT.

The chain recombines TRBV5-1 with TRBJ2-5; tentative D call: TRBD1 (6 bases). Germline CDR1 reads SGHRS; CDR2 reads YFSETQ. There are 18 residues in the CDR3. V was cut by 1 base and J by 3 bases, with 22 bases left in between. CDR3: CASSLNPPNNDRKETQYF. The CDR3 region has the DNA TGCGCCAGCAGCTTGAATCCCCCGAACAACGACAGGAAAGAGACCCAGTACTTC.

The chain recombines TRBV28 with TRBJ1-1; unclear D gene. The V gene lost 4 bases and the J gene lost 0 bases, with 12 bases spanning the gap. The CDR3 length is 15 residues. Per the germline V gene, CDR1 is MDHEN and CDR2 is SYDVKM. The CDR3 region has the DNA TGTGCCAGCAGTTCCCCCTCGGGATTGAACACTGAAGCTTTCTTT. It codes for CASSSPSGLNTEAFF.

In its sample, this clonotype was seen a few times. This chain uses TRBV20-1 with TRBJ1-6; unclear D gene. This CDR3 region has 14 residues. In germline, CDR1 is DFQATT, CDR2 SNEGSKA (reference sequence). Trimming shortened V by 1 base and J by 4 bases, and 8 bases separated the two germline ends. CDR3 sequence: CSARGQAYNSPLHF. CDR3 sequence (DNA): TGCAGTGCTAGAGGGCAGGCATATAATTCACCCCTCCACTTT.

The V call is TRBV27, the J call TRBJ2-7; 9 nucleotides match TRBD1. Losses at the gene ends were 2 bases for V and 3 bases for J; bases not matched to a gene: 5. CDR1 and CDR2 from the germline V gene are MNHEY and SMNVEV (reference sequence). This CDR3 comprises 15 residues. The CDR3 reads CASSLEGTGYYEQYF. Written as DNA, the CDR3 is TGTGCCAGCAGTTTAGAGGGGACAGGGTACTACGAGCAGTACTTC.

The V call is TRBV6-5, the J call TRBJ1-6; no clear D. Germline CDR1 reads MNHEY; CDR2 reads SVGAGI. This CDR3 has 17 amino acids. V was shortened by 5 bases and J by 7 bases, with 21 bases between the two germline ends. The DNA of the CDR3 is TGTGCCAGCAGTCGAGTAACTAGCTCAGGAGGCAATTCACCCCTCCACTTT. It yields the protein CASSRVTSSGGNSPLHF.

The chain employs TRBV24-1 and TRBJ2-1; no clear D gene. From germline, CDR1 is KGHDR and CDR2 SFDVKD. The CDR3 is 13 residues long. Deletions cut 2 bases from V and 4 bases from J, with 5 bases between. CDR3 protein: CATSDSLYNEQFF. CDR3 in DNA: TGTGCCACCAGTGATTCCCTATACAATGAGCAGTTCTTC.

This clonotype was observed a few times. The chain employs TRBV4-3 and TRBJ2-7; 8 bases map to TRBD2. Germline V gene sequence: CDR1 LGHNA, CDR2 YSLEER. The CDR3 runs 18 residues. With 0 bases clipped from V and 0 bases from J, the junction kept 10 bases outside the gene matches. This CDR3 reads CASSQEAPQRGSSYEQYF. The CDR3 DNA reads as TGCGCCAGCAGCCAAGAAGCTCCCCAGCGGGGGAGCTCCTACGAGCAGTACTTC.

This clonotype was counted only a few times. J is TRBJ1-6 and V is TRBV7-2; D is possibly TRBD1 (5 bases). V dropped 2 bases and J dropped 5 bases, with 10 bases sitting between them. Germline V gene lookup returns CDR1 SGHTA and CDR2 FQGNSA. The CDR3 runs to 15 residues. The DNA of the CDR3 is TGTGCCAGCAGCTTAAGAGGGGCGGATAATTCACCCCTCCACTTT. It translates to CASSLRGADNSPLHF.

Only a few counts were recorded for this clonotype. The gene calls are TRBV5-1 and TRBJ2-3; D unresolved. The CDR3 sequence is 15 residues long. Germline CDR1 SGHRS, CDR2 YFSETQ. Trimming stripped 1 base from V and 1 base from J, with 10 bases between. CDR3 loop: CASSLLRSRTDTQYF. CDR3 nucleotide sequence: TGCGCCAGCAGCTTGTTGAGGAGTCGCACAGATACGCAGTATTTT.

This clonotype was picked up a small number of times. The chain joins TRBV29-1 to TRBJ2-4; weak D call: TRBD2 (7 bases). Trimming removed 6 bases at V and 8 bases at J, with 20 bases between. This CDR3 is 14 amino acids long. The germline V gene encodes CDR1 SQVTM and CDR2 ANQGSEA. The CDR3 loop reads CSVRGGGEGDIQYF. CDR3 DNA: TGCAGCGTGAGGGGGGGCGGCGAAGGGGACATTCAGTACTTC. The variable domain in full, with the rest retrieved from reference TRBV29-1 and TRBJ2-4, is SAVISQKPSRDICQRGTSLTIQCQVDSQVTMMFWYRQQPGQSLTLIATANQGSEATYESGFVIDKFPISRPNLTFSTLTVSNMSPEDSSIYLCSVRGGGEGDIQYFGAGTRLSVL.

The rearrangement links TRBV5-1 to TRBJ2-7; 9 positions match TRBD2. Trimming removed 1 base from V and 0 bases from J; junction bases left unmatched: 8. CDR1 is SGHRS, CDR2 YFSETQ, per germline. CDR3 length: 17 amino acids. The chain's CDR3 is CASSLPETSGVSYEQYF. Here the CDR3 DNA reads TGCGCCAGCAGCTTGCCTGAGACTAGCGGAGTCTCCTACGAGCAGTACTTC.